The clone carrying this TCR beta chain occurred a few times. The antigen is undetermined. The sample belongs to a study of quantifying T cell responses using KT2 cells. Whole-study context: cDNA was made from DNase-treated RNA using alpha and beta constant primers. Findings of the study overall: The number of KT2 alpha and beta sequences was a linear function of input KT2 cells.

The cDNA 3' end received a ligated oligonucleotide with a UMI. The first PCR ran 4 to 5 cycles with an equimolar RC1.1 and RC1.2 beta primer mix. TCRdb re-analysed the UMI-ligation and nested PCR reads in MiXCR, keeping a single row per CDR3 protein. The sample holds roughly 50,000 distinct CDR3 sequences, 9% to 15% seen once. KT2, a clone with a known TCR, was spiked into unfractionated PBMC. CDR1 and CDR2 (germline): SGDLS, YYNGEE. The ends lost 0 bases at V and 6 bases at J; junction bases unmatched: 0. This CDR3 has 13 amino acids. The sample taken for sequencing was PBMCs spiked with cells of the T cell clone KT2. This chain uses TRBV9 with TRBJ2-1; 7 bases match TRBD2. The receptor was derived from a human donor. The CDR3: CASSVGTSNEQFF. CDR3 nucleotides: TGTGCCAGCAGCGTAGGGACTAGCAATGAGCAGTTCTTC.